Sequencing of this T cell receptor (beta chain) was carried out in a study of shared clonotypes between healthy human individuals (dated by TCRdb to 2018 to 2021). The study in broad terms: A few men and a couple of women, aged 18 to 49 years, made up the cohort. To estimate repertoire size and how much clonotypes are shared between individuals, the study performed deep sequencing of blood TCR repertoires from 4 to 6 healthy adults. For each donor, CD4 naive and CD4 memory were each run on three plates, CD8 naive on two plates, and CD8 memory on one plate. Different laboratories and diverse techniques were used to prepare libraries and sequence TCR repertoires, to increase sequencing depth and limit assay-specific biases. Leukapheresis yielded between about 0.94 and 8.9 billion PBMCs per donor. The research as a whole found: Higher generation probabilities were observed for clonotypes shared by all four sorted-subset donors than for non-shared clonotypes. Because the study included a small number of donors, the genetic and exposure-history diversity represented was limited. Based on pairwise subsampling, the degree of clonotype sharing among donors was expected to be affected by sequencing depth. Sampling was restricted to blood, and TCR repertoires in tissue are likely to differ from TCR repertoires in blood. Even with the large sequencing depth, rarefaction of the sorted-subset datasets indicated that sequencing was incomplete. Naive subsets generally had larger estimated clonotype richness than memory subsets did. When a few donors were compared, the shared fraction of clonotypes was approximately 5% for naive CD4, roughly 3.3% for naive CD8, roughly 2.5% for memory CD4, and 0.3% to 0.5% for memory CD8.

Using the deep immunoSEQ assay, TCR CDR3 regions were amplified from genomic DNA by multiplex PCR. Extracted genomic DNA from each cell subset was spread evenly across all wells of several immunoSEQ 96-well plates, with each plate serving as a replicate. For sorted subsets, each replicate PCR was loaded with about 0.2 ug genomic DNA, equivalent to 32,000 or so T cell genomes. Purified libraries were measured with a Qubit 3.0 fluorometer, size-checked on a Bioanalyzer 2100, and measured again with the KAPA Library Quantification kit. Each immunoSEQ 96-well plate was sequenced on its own single-read 150-cycle Illumina NextSeq 550 flow cell. In the original analysis: Because the immunoSEQ output held only junctional sequences and lacked quality scores, the filtering could not match the filtering applied to full-length reads. To assign V/J genes and CDR3, sequences were annotated using PyIR, a Python wrapper for IgBLAST v1.9, with IMGT germline references. Any read was removed if the V/J assignment was weak (E-value above 1e-6), the CDR3 was missing, or the read contained stop codons, out-of-frame junctions, or ambiguous translated residues. A V3J clonotype was defined by an identical inferred V gene, J gene, and CDR3 amino acid sequence. Percentage overlap between repertoires was computed as shared unique clonotypes divided by the size of the smaller repertoire. RTK rarefaction, the Chao1 estimator, and Recon v2.1 estimates of unobserved clonotypes were used to assess repertoire richness. For all TCRbeta clonotypes obtained by the gDNA method from a few donors, generation probabilities were computed with OLGA. This is the immuneACCESS table as TCRdb keeps it, with only in-frame sequences that have V and J called. A part of the clones is gone; compared with another copy, unresolved V genes explain less than half, and the rest is unexplained. Clone size and V and J calls were adopted from that table, with D and trimming inferred from the DNA. The sample includes about 1.5 million clones, with 95% to 99% observed a single time. Jointly, the top ten make up roughly 0.45% of the sample.

Points on this clone: The antigen this receptor binds is unknown. The record has no base qualities; no much larger clone is one base away.

The donors were healthy, HIV-negative adults with no recently reported acute infections or vaccinations. Every donor was a Caucasian adult living in Nashville, Tennessee, USA. CD4+ T cells were enriched by magnetic negative selection; naive cells were then positively selected on CD45RA, and the negative fraction formed the memory subset. Blood was obtained by leukapheresis, after which PBMCs were separated by Ficoll-Histopaque density gradient centrifugation and cryopreserved in liquid nitrogen vapor phase. Analytical flow cytometry was used to check the purity and quantity of every magnetically sorted T cell population. Genomic DNA was isolated from every sorted fraction and measured by UV absorbance on a Nanodrop 2000c. Trimming takes 1 base from V and 0 bases from J, and the germline ends sit 11 bases apart. The germline V gene encodes CDR1 SQVTM and CDR2 ANQGSEA. The CDR3 starts with the cysteine, ends with the phenylalanine, and has 15 residues. Left in the record is the CDR3 DNA by itself, 45 bases read in frame from the first base.

Recombination linked TRBV29-1 to TRBJ2-3; the D gene is tentatively TRBD1 or TRBD2, each matching 5 bases. The specimen was naive CD4+ T cells sorted from blood. The cell subset or site label, read with the paper, signifies: CD45RA+ positively selected. This clonotype was obtained from a man in his thirties or forties in good health. This receptor carries the CDR3 CSVEGDGPSTDTQYF. The DNA is as follows: TGCAGCGTTGAAGGGGACGGACCTAGCACAGATACGCAGTATTTT.